One and the same sample provided the 20 T cell receptor beta chains below, sequenced in a study of shared clonotypes between healthy human individuals (TCRdb year 2020). The receptor library was made with the immunoSEQ multiplex PCR assay. Entries here come from immuneACCESS through TCRdb and include only in-frame sequences with V and J called. Some clones fail to appear in such tables; in the studies checked, an unresolved V gene covers under half of the shortfall, and the cause of the remainder is unknown. Present in this sample are 2 million to 3 million clones, just over 90% of which were seen just once. The ten largest make up around 0.14% of the sample. The sequenced sample was naive CD4+ T cells sorted from blood. The label giving this sample's cell subset or site can be read as: CD45RA+ positively selected. Every receptor here comes from a man aged 18 to 35 in good health.

The chain employs TRBV19 and TRBJ1-2; maybe TRBD1 (5 bases). The germline V gene has CDR1 LNHDA and CDR2 SQIVND (reference sequence). This CDR3 has 14 amino acids. The V end lost 2 bases, the J end lost 3 bases, and 10 bases lay between the germline ends. CDR3 protein: CASSIQGIDYGYTF. The CDR3 DNA sequence: TGTGCCAGTAGTATACAGGGTATTGACTATGGCTACACCTTC. The whole variable domain, filled in from reference TRBV19 and TRBJ1-2, reads DGGITQSPKYLFRKEGQNVTLSCEQNLNHDAMYWYRQDPGQGLRLIYYSQIVNDFQKGDIAEGYSVSREKKESFPLTVTSAQKNPTAFYLCASSIQGIDYGYTFGSGTRLTVV.

V gene TRBV6-6 combines with J gene TRBJ2-5; D ambiguous. Judging by the DNA end, TRBJ2-7 fits better; the J call may be wrong. The length of the CDR3 is 11 residues. Germline values: CDR1 MNHNY, CDR2 SVGAGI (reference sequence). CDR3 protein: CASSILDEQYF. CDR3 sequence (DNA): TGTGCCAGCAGCATTCTAGACGAGCAGTACTTC.

The V and J genes are TRBV4-2 and TRBJ2-2, with 8 positions matching TRBD1. The germline V gene encodes CDR1 LGHNA and CDR2 YNFKEQ. The CDR3 runs 15 residues. Trimming removed 3 bases from V and 7 bases from J; junction bases left unmatched: 7. The chain's CDR3 is CASSQGGQVDGELFF. The CDR3 coding sequence is TGTGCCAGCAGCCAGGGGGGACAGGTGGACGGGGAGCTGTTTTTT.

This chain uses TRBV4-3 with TRBJ1-4, with 7 nucleotides matching TRBD1. Germline lookup yields CDR1 LGHNA and CDR2 YSLEER. The V and J ends lost 1 base and 8 bases, in that order; junction bases with no gene match: 7. The CDR3 is 15 amino acids. The CDR3 loop reads CASSQVTGSEEKLFF. The CDR3 DNA is TGCGCCAGCAGCCAAGTGACAGGGTCAGAGGAAAAACTGTTTTTT.

This clone was observed once. The J gene is TRBJ1-4, the V gene TRBV19; unclear D gene. Trimming removed 4 bases from V and 8 bases from J, with 8 bases in between. Germline values: CDR1 LNHDA, CDR2 SQIVND (reference sequence). This CDR3 has 12 residues. CDR3 DNA: TGTGCCAGTAGTAGGGATTGGGAAAAACTGTTTTTT. It yields the protein CASSRDWEKLFF.

The CDR3 region is CASSITSGREGEQFF. CDR3 sequence (DNA): TGTGCCAGCAGCATAACTAGCGGGAGGGAGGGTGAGCAGTTCTTC. The chain has TRBV7-9 and TRBJ2-1; TRBD2 aligns across 13 bases. This CDR3 is 15 amino acids long. Germline V lookup: CDR1 SEHNR, CDR2 FQNEAQ (reference sequence). V shed 5 bases and J 9 bases; nucleotides not matched to a gene: 7. The full variable domain, rest sourced from reference TRBV7-9 and TRBJ2-1, is DTGVSQNPRHKITKRGQNVTFRCDPISEHNRLYWYRQTLGQGPEFLTYFQNEAQLEKSRLLSDRFSAERPKGSFSTLEIQRTEQGDSAMYLCASSITSGREGEQFFGPGTRLTVL.

The chain combines TRBV6-6 with TRBJ2-7; 8 bases match TRBD1. V was clipped by 7 bases and J by 3 bases; unmatched bases: 8. Germline CDR1 MNHNY, CDR2 SVGAGI (reference sequence). CDR3 length: 14 residues. CDR3 DNA sequence: TGTGCCAGCACCGGACAGGGAATGAGCTACGAGCAGTACTTC. Translation gives CASTGQGMSYEQYF.

This sequence joins TRBV5-3 and TRBJ1-6; weak D call: TRBD1 (6 bases). TRBV5-3 is an ORF, with its function uncertain. This CDR3 contains 12 residues. V lost 5 bases to trimming and J lost 9 bases, with 9 bases between them. The CDR3 DNA reads TGTGCCAGAAGGCAGGGGTCTTCACCCCTCCACTTT. Translation gives CARRQGSSPLHF.

The chain has TRBV7-2 and TRBJ2-1, with TRBD2 matching 15 bases. V trimming: 5 bases; J trimming: 7 bases; junction bases outside the gene matches: 15. CDR1 is SGHTA and CDR2 is FQGNSA in the germline V gene. CDR3 length equals 19 residues. The CDR3 region is CASSPNGGGTSGRSNEQFF. CDR3 coding DNA: TGTGCCAGCAGCCCTAATGGCGGGGGGACTAGCGGGAGGTCTAATGAGCAGTTCTTC. The complete variable domain, with remaining parts taken from reference TRBV7-2 and TRBJ2-1, reads GAGVSQSPSNKVTEKGKDVELRCDPISGHTALYWYRQSLGQGLEFLIYFQGNSAPDKSGLPSDRFSAERTGGSVSTLTIQRTQQEDSAVYLCASSPNGGGTSGRSNEQFFGPGTRLTVL.

V and J are TRBV12-5 and TRBJ2-3; D is undetermined. Looked up from germline, CDR1 is LGHNT and CDR2 is FRNRAP. The V end lost 0 bases, the J end lost 6 bases, and 7 bases lay between the germline ends. This CDR3 spans 13 amino acids. The CDR3 DNA follows: TGTGCTAGTGGTTTGGTAAACCTGGATACGCAGTATTTT. Amino acids: CASGLVNLDTQYF.

In this sample, this clone turned up once. This sequence joins TRBV7-9 and TRBJ2-7, with 7 bases fitting TRBD1. The germline gives CDR1 SEHNR, CDR2 FQNEAQ (reference sequence). The V gene end was trimmed by 3 bases and the J gene end by 3 bases; junction bases not matched to a gene: 8. CDR3 length equals 15 residues. The DNA for the CDR3 is TGTGCCAGCAGCTTCCGAGGGGACAGCTACTACGAGCAGTACTTC. Protein sequence: CASSFRGDSYYEQYF.

In the case of this clone: Different DNA sequences within this sample yield the same CDR3. This chain uses TRBV11-3 with TRBJ1-1; no clear D. With 1 base removed from V and 4 bases from J, the gap between germline ends came to 1 base. CDR1 is SGHNT, CDR2 YENEEA, per germline. CDR3 length equals 11 residues. The DNA for the CDR3 is TGTGCCAGCAGCTTAGGCACTGAAGCTTTCTTT. Translating gives CASSLGTEAFF.

In its sample, this clone was seen a few times. V is TRBV27 and J is TRBJ2-7; D not certain. The length of the CDR3 is 9 residues. Germline CDR1 is MNHEY and CDR2 is SMNVEV (reference sequence). V was clipped by 7 bases and J by 2 bases, with 0 bases between them. CDR3 sequence: CASTYEQYF. The CDR3 region has the DNA TGTGCCAGCACCTACGAGCAGTACTTC.

This sequence joins TRBV30 and TRBJ2-3; TRBD2 matches 12 bases. CDR3 length: 18 residues. Losses at the gene ends were 3 bases for V and 1 base for J; bases not matched to a gene: 11. CDR1 is GTSNPN, CDR2 SVGIG, per germline (reference sequence). CDR3 amino acids: CAWRTRTSGARGTDTQYF. The CDR3 bases are TGTGCCTGGAGGACTCGGACTAGCGGGGCCCGGGGCACAGATACGCAGTATTTT.

V gene TRBV19 combines with J gene TRBJ2-7; TRBD1 agrees at 9 bases. CDR3 length: 15 residues. With V trimmed by 5 bases and J by 5 bases, 10 bases remained unmatched. From germline, CDR1 is LNHDA and CDR2 SQIVND (reference sequence). The chain's CDR3 is CASSPGGTGLDEQYF. CDR3 in DNA: TGTGCCAGTAGTCCAGGAGGGACAGGGCTCGACGAGCAGTACTTC.

V is TRBV11-2 and J is TRBJ1-4; TRBD1 might be the D (5 bases). Germline CDR1 is SGHAT and CDR2 is FQNNGV. Between the trimmed V and J ends, which lost 7 bases and 5 bases, there was a span of 17 bases. The CDR3 runs to 15 residues. CDR3 sequence (DNA): TGTGCCAGCAACGGACAAATAAGCGGAAATGAAAAACTGTTTTTT. Its translation: CASNGQISGNEKLFF.

This clone came up a few times. Within the sample, other DNA sequences also encode this same CDR3. The V and J genes are TRBV7-9 and TRBJ2-7; possibly TRBD2 for D (5 bases). V lost 6 bases and J lost 4, with 7 bases in between. The CDR3 loop spans 11 amino acids. Germline CDR1 and CDR2: SEHNR and FQNEAQ (reference sequence). CDR3 loop: CASSRGYEQYF. The CDR3 DNA reads as TGTGCCAGCAGTCGAGGGTACGAGCAGTACTTC. The full variable domain, completed using reference TRBV7-9 and TRBJ2-7, is DTGVSQNPRHKITKRGQNVTFRCDPISEHNRLYWYRQTLGQGPEFLTYFQNEAQLEKSRLLSDRFSAERPKGSFSTLEIQRTEQGDSAMYLCASSRGYEQYFGPGTRLTVT.

This chain connects TRBV10-3 to TRBJ2-2; D unclear. Trimming removed 11 bases from V and 1 base from J, with 11 bases in between. The length of the CDR3 is 13 residues. CDR1 is ENHRY, CDR2 SYGVKD, per germline. The CDR3 sequence: CAVWSGNTGELFF. CDR3 nucleotide sequence: TGTGCCGTGTGGTCGGGGAACACCGGGGAGCTGTTTTTT.

This chain joins TRBV5-1 and TRBJ1-6; 7 bases agree with TRBD1. The V gene end was trimmed by 2 bases and the J gene end by 6 bases; junction bases not matched to a gene: 11. The CDR3 extends over 17 amino acids. From germline, CDR1 is SGHRS and CDR2 YFSETQ. The chain's CDR3 is CASSFQSTGLINSPLHF. CDR3 nucleotide sequence: TGCGCCAGCAGCTTTCAATCGACAGGGTTGATTAATTCACCCCTCCACTTT.

The V and J genes are TRBV28 and TRBJ1-2; D gene unclear. V was pared by 8 bases and J by 1 base, with 11 bases between. The CDR3 runs 13 residues. Per the germline V gene, CDR1 is MDHEN and CDR2 is SYDVKM. CDR3 residues: CASRIGFNYGYTF. As DNA, the CDR3 is TGTGCCAGCCGCATCGGGTTTAACTATGGCTACACCTTC.